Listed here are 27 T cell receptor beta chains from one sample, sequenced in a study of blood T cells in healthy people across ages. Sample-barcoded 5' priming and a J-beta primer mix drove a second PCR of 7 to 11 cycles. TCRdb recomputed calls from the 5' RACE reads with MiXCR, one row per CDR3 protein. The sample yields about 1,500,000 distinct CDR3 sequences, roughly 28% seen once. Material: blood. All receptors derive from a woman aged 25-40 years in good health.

The CDR3 region has the DNA TGCAGTGCTAGAGATCCCCGGCTAGCGGGGAGGATGGCCCAGTACTTC. It encodes CSARDPRLAGRMAQYF. The chain carries TRBV20-1 and TRBJ2-5, with 9 bases matching TRBD2. V was pared by 0 bases and J by 9 bases, with 14 bases of the junction left unmatched. CDR3 length: 16 amino acids. Germline loops: CDR1 DFQATT, CDR2 SNEGSKA (reference sequence).

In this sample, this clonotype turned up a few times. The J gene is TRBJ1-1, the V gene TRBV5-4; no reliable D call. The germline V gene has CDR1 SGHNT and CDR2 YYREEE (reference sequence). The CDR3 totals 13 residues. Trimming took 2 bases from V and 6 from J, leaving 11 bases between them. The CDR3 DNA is TGTGCCAGCAGCTTCTCCCGAGAACCTGAAGCTTTCTTT. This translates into CASSFSREPEAFF.

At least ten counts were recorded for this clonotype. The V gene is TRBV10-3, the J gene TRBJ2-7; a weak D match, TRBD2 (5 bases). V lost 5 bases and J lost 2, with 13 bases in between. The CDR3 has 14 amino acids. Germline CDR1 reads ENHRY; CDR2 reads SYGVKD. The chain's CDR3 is CAISPPGRTYEQYF. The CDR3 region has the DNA TGTGCCATCAGTCCCCCGGGGAGAACCTACGAGCAGTACTTC.

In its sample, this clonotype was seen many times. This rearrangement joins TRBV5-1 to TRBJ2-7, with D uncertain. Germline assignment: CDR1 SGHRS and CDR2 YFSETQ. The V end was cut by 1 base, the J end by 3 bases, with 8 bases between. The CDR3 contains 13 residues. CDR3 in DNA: TGCGCCAGCAGCTTGCCCAGTGACTACGAGCAGTACTTC. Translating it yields CASSLPSDYEQYF.

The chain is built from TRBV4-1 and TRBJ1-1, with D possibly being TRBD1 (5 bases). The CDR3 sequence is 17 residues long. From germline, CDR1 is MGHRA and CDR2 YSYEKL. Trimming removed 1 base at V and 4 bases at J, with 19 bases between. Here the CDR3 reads CASSQVGKLKGSTEAFF. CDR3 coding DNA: TGCGCCAGCAGCCAAGTGGGTAAACTTAAGGGGAGCACTGAAGCTTTCTTT.

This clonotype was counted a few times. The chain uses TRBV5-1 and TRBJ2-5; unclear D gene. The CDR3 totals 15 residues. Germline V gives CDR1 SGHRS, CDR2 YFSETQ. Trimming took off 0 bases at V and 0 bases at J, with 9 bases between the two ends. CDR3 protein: CASSLGSLYQETQYF. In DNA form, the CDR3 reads TGCGCCAGCAGCTTGGGAAGTCTGTACCAAGAGACCCAGTACTTC.

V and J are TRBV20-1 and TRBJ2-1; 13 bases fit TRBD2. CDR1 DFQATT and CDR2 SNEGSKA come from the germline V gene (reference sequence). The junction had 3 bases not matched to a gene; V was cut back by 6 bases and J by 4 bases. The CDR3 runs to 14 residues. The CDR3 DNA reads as TGCAGTGCGGGGACTAGCGGGGTGTACAATGAGCAGTTCTTC. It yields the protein CSAGTSGVYNEQFF.

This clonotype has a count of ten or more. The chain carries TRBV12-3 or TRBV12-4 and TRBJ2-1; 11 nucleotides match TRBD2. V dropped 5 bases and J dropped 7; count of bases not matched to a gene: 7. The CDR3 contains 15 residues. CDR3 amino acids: CASSLELAGVNEQFF. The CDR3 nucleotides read TGTGCCAGCAGTCTAGAACTAGCGGGAGTAAATGAGCAGTTCTTC.

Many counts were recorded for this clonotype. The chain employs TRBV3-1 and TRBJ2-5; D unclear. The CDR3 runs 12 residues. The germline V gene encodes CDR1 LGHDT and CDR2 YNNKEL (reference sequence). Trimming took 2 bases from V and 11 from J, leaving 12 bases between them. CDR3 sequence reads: CASSQYRQEQYF. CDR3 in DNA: TGTGCCAGCAGCCAATATCGTCAAGAGCAGTACTTC.

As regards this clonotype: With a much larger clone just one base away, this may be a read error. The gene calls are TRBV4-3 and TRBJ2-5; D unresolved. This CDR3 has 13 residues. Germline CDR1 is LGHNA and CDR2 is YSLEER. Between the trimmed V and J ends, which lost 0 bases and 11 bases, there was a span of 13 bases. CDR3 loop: CASSQDSPNEQYF. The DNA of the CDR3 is TGCGCCAGCAGCCAAGATTCCCCCAATGAGCAGTACTTC.

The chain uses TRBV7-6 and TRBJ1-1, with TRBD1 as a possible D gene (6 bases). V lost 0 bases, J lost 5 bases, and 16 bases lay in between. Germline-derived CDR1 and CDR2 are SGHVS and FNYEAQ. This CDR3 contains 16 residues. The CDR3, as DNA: TGTGCCAGCAGCTTAGCGCCAGGGGCCTCCTCGACTGAAGCTTTCTTT. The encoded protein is CASSLAPGASSTEAFF.

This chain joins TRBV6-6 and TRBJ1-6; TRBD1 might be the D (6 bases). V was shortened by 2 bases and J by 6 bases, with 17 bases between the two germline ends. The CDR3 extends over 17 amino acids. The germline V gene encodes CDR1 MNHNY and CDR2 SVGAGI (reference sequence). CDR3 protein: CASSYSAGEVGNSPLHF. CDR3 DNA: TGTGCCAGCAGTTACAGTGCAGGGGAAGTTGGTAATTCACCCCTCCACTTT.

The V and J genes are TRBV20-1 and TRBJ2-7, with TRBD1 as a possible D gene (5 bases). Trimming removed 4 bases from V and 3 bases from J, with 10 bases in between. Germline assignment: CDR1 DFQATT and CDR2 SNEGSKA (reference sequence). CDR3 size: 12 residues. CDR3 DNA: TGCAGTGCTAACAGGCGCCTCTACGAGCAGTACTTC. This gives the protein CSANRRLYEQYF.

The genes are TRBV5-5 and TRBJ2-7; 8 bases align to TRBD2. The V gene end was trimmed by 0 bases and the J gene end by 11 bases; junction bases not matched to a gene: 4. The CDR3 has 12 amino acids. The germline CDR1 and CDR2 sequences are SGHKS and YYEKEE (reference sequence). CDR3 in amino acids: CASSLAGGGEYF. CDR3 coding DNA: TGTGCCAGCAGCTTGGCCGGGGGGGGGGAGTACTTC.

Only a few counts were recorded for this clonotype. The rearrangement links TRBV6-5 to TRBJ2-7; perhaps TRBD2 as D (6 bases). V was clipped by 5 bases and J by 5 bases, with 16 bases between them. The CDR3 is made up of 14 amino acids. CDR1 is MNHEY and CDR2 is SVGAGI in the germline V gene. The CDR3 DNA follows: TGTGCCAGCAGTCGGGGACTGCCCGAAGACGAGCAGTACTTC. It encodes CASSRGLPEDEQYF.

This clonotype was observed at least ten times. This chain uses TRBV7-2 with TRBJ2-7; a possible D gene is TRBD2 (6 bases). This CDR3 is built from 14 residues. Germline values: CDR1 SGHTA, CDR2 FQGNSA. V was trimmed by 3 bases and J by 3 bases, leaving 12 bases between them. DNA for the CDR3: TGTGCCAGCAGCTTGAAGAGGGAGGTCTACGAGCAGTACTTC. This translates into CASSLKREVYEQYF.

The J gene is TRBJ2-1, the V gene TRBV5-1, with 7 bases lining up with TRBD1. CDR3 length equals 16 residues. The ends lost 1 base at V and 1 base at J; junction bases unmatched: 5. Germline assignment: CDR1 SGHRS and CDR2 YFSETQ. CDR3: CASSLTLQGSYNEQFF. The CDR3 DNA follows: TGCGCCAGCAGCTTGACCCTACAGGGGTCCTACAATGAGCAGTTCTTC.

CDR3 in amino acids: CASSPTGSPLNEQFF. The CDR3 region has the DNA TGTGCCAGCAGTCCCACAGGGTCCCCTCTCAATGAGCAGTTCTTC. The chain couples TRBV12-3 or TRBV12-4 to TRBJ2-1; D is possibly TRBD1 (6 bases). Trimming pared 5 bases from V and 6 bases from J, leaving 17 bases between. CDR3 size: 15 residues.

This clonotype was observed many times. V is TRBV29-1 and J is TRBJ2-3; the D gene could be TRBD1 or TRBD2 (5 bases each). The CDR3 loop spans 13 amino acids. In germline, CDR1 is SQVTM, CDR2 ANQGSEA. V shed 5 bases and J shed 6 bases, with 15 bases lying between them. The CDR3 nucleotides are TGCAGCGTTCGGGACGGAGGAGGTGATACGCAGTATTTT. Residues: CSVRDGGGDTQYF.

The CDR3 reads CASSLNPLVQAFF. The CDR3 DNA follows: TGTGCCAGCAGTTTAAACCCCCTTGTACAAGCTTTCTTT. The rearrangement uses TRBV12-3 or TRBV12-4 and TRBJ1-1, with no clear D. Trimming cost V 2 bases and J 9 bases, with 13 bases left between them. There are 13 residues in the CDR3.

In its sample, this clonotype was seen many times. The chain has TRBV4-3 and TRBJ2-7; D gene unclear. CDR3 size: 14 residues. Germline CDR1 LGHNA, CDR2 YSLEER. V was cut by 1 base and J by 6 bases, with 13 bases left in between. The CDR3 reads CASSQGKGRGEQYF. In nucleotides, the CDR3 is TGCGCCAGCAGCCAAGGTAAAGGCCGCGGCGAGCAGTACTTC.

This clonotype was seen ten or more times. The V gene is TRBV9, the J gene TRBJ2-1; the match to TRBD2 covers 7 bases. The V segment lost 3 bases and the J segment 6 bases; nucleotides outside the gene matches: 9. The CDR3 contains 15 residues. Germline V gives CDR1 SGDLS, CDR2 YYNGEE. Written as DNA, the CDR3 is TGTGCCAGCAGCGCCACAACCCCGGGGGGCAATGAGCAGTTCTTC. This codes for CASSATTPGGNEQFF.

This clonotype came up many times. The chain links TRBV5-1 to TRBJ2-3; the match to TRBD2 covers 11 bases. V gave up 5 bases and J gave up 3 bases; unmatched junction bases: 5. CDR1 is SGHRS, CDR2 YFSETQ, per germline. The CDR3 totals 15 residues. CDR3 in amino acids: CASRPTSGVTDTQYF. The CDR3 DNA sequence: TGCGCCAGCAGGCCGACTAGCGGGGTGACAGATACGCAGTATTTT.

Here the CDR3 DNA reads TGTGCCAGCAGTGAAGCGCGGATAAGGGATTCACCCCTCCACTTT. This sequence encodes CASSEARIRDSPLHF. This chain uses TRBV2 with TRBJ1-6, with D unresolved. CDR1 and CDR2 (germline): SNHLY, FYNNEI. V was clipped by 0 bases and J by 8 bases, with 11 bases between them. The CDR3 extends over 15 amino acids. Combining the CDR3 with reference TRBV2 and TRBJ1-6 gives the whole variable domain EPEVTQTPSHQVTQMGQEVILRCVPISNHLYFYWYRQILGQKVEFLVSFYNNEISEKSEIFDDQFSVERPDGSNFTLKIRSTKLEDSAMYFCASSEARIRDSPLHFGNGTRLTVT.

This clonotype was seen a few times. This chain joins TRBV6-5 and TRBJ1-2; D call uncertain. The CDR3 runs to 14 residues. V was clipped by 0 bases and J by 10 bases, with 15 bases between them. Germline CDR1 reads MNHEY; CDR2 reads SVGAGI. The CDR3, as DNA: TGTGCCAGCAGTTACTCGGGCCAGGACCATGACTACACCTTC. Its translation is CASSYSGQDHDYTF.

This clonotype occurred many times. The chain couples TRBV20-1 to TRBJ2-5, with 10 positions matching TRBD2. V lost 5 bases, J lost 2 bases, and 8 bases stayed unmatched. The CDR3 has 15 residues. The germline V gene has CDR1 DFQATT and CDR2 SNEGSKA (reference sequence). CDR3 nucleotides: TGCAGTGCTCTTACGACTAGCGGGCCACAAGAGACCCAGTACTTC. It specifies CSALTTSGPQETQYF.

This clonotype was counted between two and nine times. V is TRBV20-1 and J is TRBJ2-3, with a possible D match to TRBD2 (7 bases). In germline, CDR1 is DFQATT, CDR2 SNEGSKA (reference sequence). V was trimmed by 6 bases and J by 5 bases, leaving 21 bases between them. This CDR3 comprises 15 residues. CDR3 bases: TGCAGTGCCCCGGTGCGGGGGCGGCGGGGAGATACGCAGTATTTT. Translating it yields CSAPVRGRRGDTQYF.